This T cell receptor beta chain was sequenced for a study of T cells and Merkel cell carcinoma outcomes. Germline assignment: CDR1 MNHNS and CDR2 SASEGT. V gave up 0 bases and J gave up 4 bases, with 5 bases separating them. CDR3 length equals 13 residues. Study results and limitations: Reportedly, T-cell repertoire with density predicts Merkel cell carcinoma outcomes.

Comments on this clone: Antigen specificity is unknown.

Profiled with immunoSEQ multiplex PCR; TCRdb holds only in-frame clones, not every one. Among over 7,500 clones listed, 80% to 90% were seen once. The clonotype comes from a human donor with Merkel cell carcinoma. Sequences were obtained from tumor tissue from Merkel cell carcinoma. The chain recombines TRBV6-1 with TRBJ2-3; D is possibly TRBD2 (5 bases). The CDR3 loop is CASSEADSDTQYF. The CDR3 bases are TGTGCCAGCAGTGAAGCGGACTCAGATACGCAGTATTTT.